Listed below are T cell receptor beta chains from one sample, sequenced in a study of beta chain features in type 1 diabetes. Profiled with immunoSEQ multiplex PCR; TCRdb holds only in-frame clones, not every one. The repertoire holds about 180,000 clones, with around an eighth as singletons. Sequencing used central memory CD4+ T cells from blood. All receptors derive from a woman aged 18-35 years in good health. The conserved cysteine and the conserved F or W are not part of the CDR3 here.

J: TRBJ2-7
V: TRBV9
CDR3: ASSVGTSREQY

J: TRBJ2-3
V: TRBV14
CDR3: ASSHDRGFDTQY

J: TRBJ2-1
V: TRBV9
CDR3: ASTRGLAENNEQF

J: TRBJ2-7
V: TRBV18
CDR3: ASSPPLANGYEQY

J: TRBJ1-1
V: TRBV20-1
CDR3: SAGGGTEAF

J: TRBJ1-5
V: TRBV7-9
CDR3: ASSLEGTGQQPQH

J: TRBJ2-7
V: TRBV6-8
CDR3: ASSYLVAGVSYEQY

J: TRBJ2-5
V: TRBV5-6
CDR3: ASSWGQGLATQY

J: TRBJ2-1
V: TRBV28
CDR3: ASSLTRQF

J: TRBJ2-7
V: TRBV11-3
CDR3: ASSLIGFIREMY

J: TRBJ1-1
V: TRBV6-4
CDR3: ASSRTGDTEAF

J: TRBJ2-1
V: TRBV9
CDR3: ASTPAVGGILF

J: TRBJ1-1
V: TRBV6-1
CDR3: ASSELIGSTEAF

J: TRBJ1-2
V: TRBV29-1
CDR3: SVGQPALSNYGYT

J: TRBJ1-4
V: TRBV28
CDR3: ASSFRGQGNEKLF